Each of the 6 T cell receptor beta chains below was sequenced from the same sample in a study of T-cell memory formation after mild COVID-19. TCRdb passed the 5' RACE reads through MiXCR, listing each CDR3 protein once. The table has about 470,000 distinct CDR3 sequences, roughly 23% seen once. Sequenced material: PBMCs or a T cell subset sorted from them (not recorded which). Receptors originate from an adult woman who had mild COVID-19 (a few samples of this study predate the infection). Cell type and time point are not known.

This clonotype has at least ten counts. The gene calls are TRBV5-1 and TRBJ2-1; a possible D gene is TRBD2 (5 bases). The CDR3 has 15 residues. Germline CDR1 is SGHRS and CDR2 is YFSETQ. Trimming took 5 bases from V and 0 from J, leaving 12 bases between them. The CDR3 sequence: CASRQADSSYNEQFF. In DNA form, the CDR3 reads TGCGCCAGCAGGCAAGCGGATAGCTCCTACAATGAGCAGTTCTTC.

This clonotype has just a few counts. This rearrangement joins TRBV23-1 to TRBJ2-4; 7 nucleotides agree with TRBD1. TRBV23-1 is given ORF status, its function remaining uncertain. Unmatched junction bases numbered 5, after V lost 4 bases and J lost 8 bases. This CDR3 has 13 amino acids. CDR3 loop: CASSLTGEHIQYF. CDR3 nucleotides: TGCGCCAGCAGTCTCACAGGGGAGCACATTCAGTACTTC.

The chain recombines TRBV4-1 with TRBJ2-2; D remains unclear. Germline values: CDR1 MGHRA, CDR2 YSYEKL. CDR3 length: 13 amino acids. Trimming shortened V by 4 bases and J by 7 bases, and 10 bases separated the two germline ends. The CDR3 nucleotides read TGCGCCAGCAGCCCGCCGGTGCACGGGGAGCTGTTTTTT. It codes for CASSPPVHGELFF.

Only a few counts were recorded for this clonotype. V gene TRBV6-1 combines with J gene TRBJ1-2, with TRBD1 identical over 10 bases. In germline, CDR1 is MNHNS, CDR2 SASEGT. V dropped 6 bases and J dropped 2; count of bases not matched to a gene: 3. The CDR3 consists of 14 residues. This CDR3 reads CASREGQGNYGYTF. CDR3 bases: TGTGCCAGCAGGGAGGGACAGGGGAACTATGGCTACACCTTC.

This chain connects TRBV5-1 to TRBJ2-1; either TRBD1 or TRBD2 may fit D (5 bases each). The CDR3 extends over 16 amino acids. Deletions cut 0 bases from V and 3 bases from J, with 13 bases between. Germline assignment: CDR1 SGHRS and CDR2 YFSETQ. The CDR3 is CASSLGDGTDYNEQFF. The CDR3 region has the DNA TGCGCCAGCAGCTTGGGGGACGGCACGGACTACAATGAGCAGTTCTTC.

This chain uses TRBV2 with TRBJ2-7, with TRBD1 matching over 8 bases. Germline V gene sequence: CDR1 SNHLY, CDR2 FYNNEI. This CDR3 has 14 amino acids. The V segment lost 5 bases and the J segment 3 bases; nucleotides outside the gene matches: 6. The CDR3 sequence: CASSWGQVSYEQYF. DNA of the CDR3: TGTGCCAGCAGTTGGGGACAGGTCAGCTACGAGCAGTACTTC.